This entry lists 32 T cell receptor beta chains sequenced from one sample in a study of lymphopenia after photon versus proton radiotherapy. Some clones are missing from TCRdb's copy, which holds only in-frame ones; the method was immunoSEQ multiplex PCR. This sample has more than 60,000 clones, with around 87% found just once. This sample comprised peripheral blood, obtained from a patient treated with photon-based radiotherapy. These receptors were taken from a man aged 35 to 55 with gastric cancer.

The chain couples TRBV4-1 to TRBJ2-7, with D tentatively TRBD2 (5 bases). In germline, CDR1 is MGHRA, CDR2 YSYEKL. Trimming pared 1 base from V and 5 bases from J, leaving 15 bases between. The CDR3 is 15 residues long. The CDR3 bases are TGCGCCAGCAGCCAAGTTTTACCCCTCGGGAACGAGCAGTACTTC. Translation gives CASSQVLPLGNEQYF.

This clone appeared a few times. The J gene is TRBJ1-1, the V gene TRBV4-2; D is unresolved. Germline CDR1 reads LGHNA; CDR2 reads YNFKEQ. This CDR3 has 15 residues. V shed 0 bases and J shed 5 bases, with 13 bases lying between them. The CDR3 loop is CASSQEAKPWTEAFF. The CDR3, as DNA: TGTGCCAGCAGCCAAGAGGCGAAGCCGTGGACTGAAGCTTTCTTT.

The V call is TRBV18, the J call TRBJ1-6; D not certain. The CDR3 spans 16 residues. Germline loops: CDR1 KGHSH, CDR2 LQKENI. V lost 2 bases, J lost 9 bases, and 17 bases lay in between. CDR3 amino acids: CASSPYAPDLGSPLHF. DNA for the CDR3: TGTGCCAGCTCACCATACGCTCCAGATCTTGGTTCACCCCTCCACTTT.

CDR3 region: CASSLGLGQGSNVLTF. The CDR3 DNA follows: TGTGCCAGCAGCTTAGGTTTGGGGCAGGGGTCCAACGTCCTGACTTTC. This chain joins TRBV7-9 and TRBJ2-6; TRBD1 might be the D (6 bases). This CDR3 spans 16 amino acids. Trimming shortened V by 1 base and J by 8 bases, and 15 bases separated the two germline ends. Germline-derived CDR1 and CDR2 are SEHNR and FQNEAQ (reference sequence). Using reference TRBV7-9 and TRBJ2-6 for the parts outside the CDR3, the full variable domain is DTGVSQNPRHKITKRGQNVTFRCDPISEHNRLYWYRQTLGQGPEFLTYFQNEAQLEKSRLLSDRFSAERPKGSFSTLEIQRTEQGDSAMYLCASSLGLGQGSNVLTFGAGSRLTVL.

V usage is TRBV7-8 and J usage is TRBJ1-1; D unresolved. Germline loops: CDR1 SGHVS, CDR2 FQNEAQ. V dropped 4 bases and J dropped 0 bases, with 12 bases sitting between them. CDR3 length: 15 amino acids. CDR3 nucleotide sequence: TGTGCCAGCAGCTCCACTACCACAGTGAACACTGAAGCTTTCTTT. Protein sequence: CASSSTTTVNTEAFF.

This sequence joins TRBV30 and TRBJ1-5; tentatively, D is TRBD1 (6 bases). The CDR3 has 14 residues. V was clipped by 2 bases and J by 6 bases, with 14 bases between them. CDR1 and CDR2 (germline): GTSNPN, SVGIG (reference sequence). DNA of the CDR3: TGTGCCTGGAGTCTTTGGGGGGCAGGTCAGCCCCAGCATTTT. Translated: CAWSLWGAGQPQHF.

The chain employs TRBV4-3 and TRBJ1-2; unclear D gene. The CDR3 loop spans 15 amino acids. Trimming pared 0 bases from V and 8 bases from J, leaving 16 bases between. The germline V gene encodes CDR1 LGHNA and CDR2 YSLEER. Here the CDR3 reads CASSQDWRKSGGYTF. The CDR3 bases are TGCGCCAGCAGCCAAGATTGGAGAAAATCTGGGGGCTACACCTTC.

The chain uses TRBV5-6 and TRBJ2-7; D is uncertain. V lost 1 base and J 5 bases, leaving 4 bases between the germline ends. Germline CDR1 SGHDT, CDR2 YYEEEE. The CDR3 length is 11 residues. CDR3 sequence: CASSLSHEQYF. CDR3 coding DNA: TGTGCCAGCAGCTTGTCCCACGAGCAGTACTTC.

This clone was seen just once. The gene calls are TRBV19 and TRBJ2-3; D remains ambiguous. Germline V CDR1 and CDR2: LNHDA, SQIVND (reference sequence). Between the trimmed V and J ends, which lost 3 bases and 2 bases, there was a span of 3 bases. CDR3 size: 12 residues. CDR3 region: CASSMDTDTQYF. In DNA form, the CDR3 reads TGTGCCAGTAGTATGGACACAGATACGCAGTATTTT.

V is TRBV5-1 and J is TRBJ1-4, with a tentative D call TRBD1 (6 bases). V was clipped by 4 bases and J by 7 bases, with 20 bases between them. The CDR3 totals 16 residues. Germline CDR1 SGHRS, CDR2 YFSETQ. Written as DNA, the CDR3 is TGCGCCAGCAGCCCACAGGGTAGCCCCAACGGTGAAAAACTGTTTTTT. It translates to CASSPQGSPNGEKLFF.

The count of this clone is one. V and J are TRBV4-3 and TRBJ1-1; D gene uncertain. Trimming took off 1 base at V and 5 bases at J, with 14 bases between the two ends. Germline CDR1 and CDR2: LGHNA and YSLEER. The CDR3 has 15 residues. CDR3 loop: CASSQGGGLLTEAFF. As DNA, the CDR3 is TGCGCCAGCAGCCAAGGGGGAGGGCTGTTGACTGAAGCTTTCTTT.

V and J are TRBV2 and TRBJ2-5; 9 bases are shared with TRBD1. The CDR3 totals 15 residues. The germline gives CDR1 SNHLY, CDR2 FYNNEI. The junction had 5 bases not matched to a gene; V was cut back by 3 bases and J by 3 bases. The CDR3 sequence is CASSDLGQGKETQYF. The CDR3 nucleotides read TGTGCCAGCAGTGACTTGGGACAGGGCAAAGAGACCCAGTACTTC.

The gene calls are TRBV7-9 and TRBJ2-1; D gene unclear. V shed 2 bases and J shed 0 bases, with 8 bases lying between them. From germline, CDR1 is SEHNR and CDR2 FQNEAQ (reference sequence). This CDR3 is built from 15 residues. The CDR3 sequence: CASSLILSSYNEQFF. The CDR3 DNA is TGTGCCAGCAGCTTAATTCTGAGCTCCTACAATGAGCAGTTCTTC. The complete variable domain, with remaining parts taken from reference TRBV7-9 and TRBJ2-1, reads DTGVSQNPRHKITKRGQNVTFRCDPISEHNRLYWYRQTLGQGPEFLTYFQNEAQLEKSRLLSDRFSAERPKGSFSTLEIQRTEQGDSAMYLCASSLILSSYNEQFFGPGTRLTVL.

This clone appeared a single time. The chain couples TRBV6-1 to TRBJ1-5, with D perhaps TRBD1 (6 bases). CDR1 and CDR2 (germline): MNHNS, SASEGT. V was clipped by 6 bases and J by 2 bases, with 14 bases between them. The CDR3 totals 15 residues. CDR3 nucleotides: TGTGCCAGCAGGACGGGGGGCGCCGGCAATCAGCCCCAGCATTTT. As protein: CASRTGGAGNQPQHF.

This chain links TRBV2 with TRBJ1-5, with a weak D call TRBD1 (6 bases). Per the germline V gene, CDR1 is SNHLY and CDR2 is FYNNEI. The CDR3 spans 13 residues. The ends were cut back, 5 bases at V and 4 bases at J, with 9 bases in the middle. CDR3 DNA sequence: TGTGCCAGCAGTCCAGGACAGAATCAGCCCCAGCATTTT. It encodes CASSPGQNQPQHF.

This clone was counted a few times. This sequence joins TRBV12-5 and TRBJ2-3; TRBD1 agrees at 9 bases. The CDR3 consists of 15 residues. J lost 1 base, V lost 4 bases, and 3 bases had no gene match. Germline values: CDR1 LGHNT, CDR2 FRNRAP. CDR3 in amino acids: CASGWTGEGTDTQYF. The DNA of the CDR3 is TGTGCTAGTGGTTGGACAGGGGAGGGCACAGATACGCAGTATTTT.

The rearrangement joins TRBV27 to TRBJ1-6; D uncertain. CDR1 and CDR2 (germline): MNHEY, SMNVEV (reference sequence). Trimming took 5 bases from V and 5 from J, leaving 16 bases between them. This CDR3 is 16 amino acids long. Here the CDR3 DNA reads TGTGCCAGCAGTCGGGCGGTCTCAAGCGATAATTCACCCCTCCACTTT. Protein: CASSRAVSSDNSPLHF.

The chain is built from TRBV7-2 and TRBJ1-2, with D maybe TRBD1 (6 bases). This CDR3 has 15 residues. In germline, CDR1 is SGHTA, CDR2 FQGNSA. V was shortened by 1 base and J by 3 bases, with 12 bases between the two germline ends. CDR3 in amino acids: CASSLEGQPYYGYTF. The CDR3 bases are TGTGCCAGCAGCTTAGAGGGACAACCGTACTATGGCTACACCTTC.

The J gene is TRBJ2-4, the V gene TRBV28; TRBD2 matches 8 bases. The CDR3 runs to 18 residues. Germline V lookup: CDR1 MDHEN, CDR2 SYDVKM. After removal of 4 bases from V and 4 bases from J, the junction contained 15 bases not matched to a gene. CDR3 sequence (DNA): TGTGCCAGCAGTTCCCAGGGCGGGGGGCAAGGACCAAAAAACATTCAGTACTTC. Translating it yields CASSSQGGGQGPKNIQYF.

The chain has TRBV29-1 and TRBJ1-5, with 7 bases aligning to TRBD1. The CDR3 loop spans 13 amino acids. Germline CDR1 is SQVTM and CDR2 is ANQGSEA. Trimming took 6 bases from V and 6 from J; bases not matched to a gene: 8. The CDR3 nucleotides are TGCAGCGTCCTAGTTGCAGGGGGTCAGCCCCAGCATTTT. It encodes CSVLVAGGQPQHF.

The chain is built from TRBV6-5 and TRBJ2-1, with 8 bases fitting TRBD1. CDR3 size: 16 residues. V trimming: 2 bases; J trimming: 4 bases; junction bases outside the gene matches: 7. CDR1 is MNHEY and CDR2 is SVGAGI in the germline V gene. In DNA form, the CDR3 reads TGTGCCAGCAGTTACGGGAGACAGGGGACGTACAATGAGCAGTTCTTC. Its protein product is CASSYGRQGTYNEQFF.

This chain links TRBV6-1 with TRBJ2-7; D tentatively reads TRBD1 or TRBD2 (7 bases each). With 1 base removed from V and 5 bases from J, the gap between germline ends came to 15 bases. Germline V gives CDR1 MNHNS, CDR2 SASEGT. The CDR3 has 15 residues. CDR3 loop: CASSEGGRGRHEQYF. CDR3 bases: TGTGCCAGCAGTGAAGGAGGGAGGGGGCGCCACGAGCAGTACTTC.

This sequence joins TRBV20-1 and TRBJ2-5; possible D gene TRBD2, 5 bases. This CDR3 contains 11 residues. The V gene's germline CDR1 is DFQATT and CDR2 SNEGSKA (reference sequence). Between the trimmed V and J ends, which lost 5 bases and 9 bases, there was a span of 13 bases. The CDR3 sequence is CSALTGMAQYF. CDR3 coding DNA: TGCAGTGCTTTGACCGGGATGGCCCAGTACTTC.

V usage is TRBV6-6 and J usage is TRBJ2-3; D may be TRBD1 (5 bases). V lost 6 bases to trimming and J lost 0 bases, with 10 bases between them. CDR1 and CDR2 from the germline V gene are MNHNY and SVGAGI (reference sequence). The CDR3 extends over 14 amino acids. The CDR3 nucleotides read TGTGCCAGCAGGGGGCACGGGAGCACAGATACGCAGTATTTT. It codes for CASRGHGSTDTQYF.

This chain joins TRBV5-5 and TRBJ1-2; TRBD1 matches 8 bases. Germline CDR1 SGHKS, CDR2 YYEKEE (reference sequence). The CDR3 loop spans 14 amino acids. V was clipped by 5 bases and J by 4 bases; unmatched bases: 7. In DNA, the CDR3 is TGTGCCAGCAGTTTACGGGGACAGGCCTATGGCTACACCTTC. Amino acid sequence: CASSLRGQAYGYTF.

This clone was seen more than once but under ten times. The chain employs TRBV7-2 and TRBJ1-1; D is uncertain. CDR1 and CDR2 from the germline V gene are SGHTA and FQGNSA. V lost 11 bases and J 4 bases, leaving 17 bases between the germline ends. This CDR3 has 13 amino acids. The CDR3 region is CAVRGSLGTEAFF. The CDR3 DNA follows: TGTGCCGTGAGAGGGTCCCTCGGCACTGAAGCTTTCTTT.

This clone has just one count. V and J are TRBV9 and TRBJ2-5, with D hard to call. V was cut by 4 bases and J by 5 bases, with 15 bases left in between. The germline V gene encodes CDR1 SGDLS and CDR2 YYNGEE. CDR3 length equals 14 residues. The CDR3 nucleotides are TGTGCCAGCAGCTCCTGGACGGCCGCGGAGACCCAGTACTTC. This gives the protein CASSSWTAAETQYF. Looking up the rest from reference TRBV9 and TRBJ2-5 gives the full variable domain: DSGVTQTPKHLITATGQRVTLRCSPRSGDLSVYWYQQSLDQGLQFLIQYYNGEERAKGNILERFSAQQFPDLHSELNLSSLELGDSALYFCASSSWTAAETQYFGPGTRLLVL.

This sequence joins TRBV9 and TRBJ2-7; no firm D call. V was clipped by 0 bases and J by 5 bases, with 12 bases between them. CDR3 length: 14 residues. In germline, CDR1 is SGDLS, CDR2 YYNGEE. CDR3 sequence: CASSVGQMPHEQYF. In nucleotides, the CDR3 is TGTGCCAGCAGCGTAGGACAAATGCCCCACGAGCAGTACTTC.

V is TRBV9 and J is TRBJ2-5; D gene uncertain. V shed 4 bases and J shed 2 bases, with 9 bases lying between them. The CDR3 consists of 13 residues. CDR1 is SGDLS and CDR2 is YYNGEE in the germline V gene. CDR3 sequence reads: CASSPRNQETQYF. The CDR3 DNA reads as TGTGCCAGCAGCCCACGCAATCAAGAGACCCAGTACTTC.

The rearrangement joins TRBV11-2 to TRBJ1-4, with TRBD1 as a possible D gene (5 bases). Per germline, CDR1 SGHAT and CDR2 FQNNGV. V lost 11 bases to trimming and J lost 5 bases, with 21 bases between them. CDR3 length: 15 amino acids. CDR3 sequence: CAGGTGGKRNEKLFF. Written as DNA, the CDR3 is TGTGCCGGGGGGACTGGAGGGAAAAGAAATGAAAAACTGTTTTTT.

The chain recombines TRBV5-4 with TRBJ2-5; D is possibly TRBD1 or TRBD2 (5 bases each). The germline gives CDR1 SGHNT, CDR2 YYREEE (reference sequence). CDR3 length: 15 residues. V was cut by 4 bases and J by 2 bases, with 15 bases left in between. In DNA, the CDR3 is TGTGCCAGCAGCGTCTACCGGGACGGACAAGAGACCCAGTACTTC. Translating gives CASSVYRDGQETQYF.

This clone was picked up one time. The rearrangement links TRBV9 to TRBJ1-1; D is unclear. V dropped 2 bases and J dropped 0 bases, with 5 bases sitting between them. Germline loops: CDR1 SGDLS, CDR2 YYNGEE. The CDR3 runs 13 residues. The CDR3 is CASSVNVNTEAFF. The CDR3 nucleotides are TGTGCCAGCAGCGTCAATGTGAACACTGAAGCTTTCTTT.